This TCR beta chain was identified in a study of shared clonotypes between healthy human individuals. Notes on this clone: The antigen remains undetermined.

This CDR3 spans 16 amino acids. V lost 0 bases to trimming and J lost 0 bases, with 9 bases between them. Germline V CDR1 and CDR2: SEHNR, FQNEAQ (reference sequence). Findings and limits, study-wide: With several donors compared, 4% to 5% of naive CD4 clonotypes were shared. Generally, naive subsets (rather than memory subsets) showed larger estimated richness. In contrast to clonotypes shared by all four donors, non-shared clonotypes had lower generation probabilities.

Clones were sequenced by immunoSEQ multiplex PCR, and TCRdb holds only the in-frame ones, with some missing. The profile shows millions of clones, over 85% of them singletons. The clonotype was recovered from a man younger than 30 in good health. Sequencing used naive CD4+ T cells sorted from blood. Subset meaning: CD45RA+ positively selected. The chain links TRBV7-9 to TRBJ2-1, with unresolved D. The CDR3, as DNA: TGTGCCAGCAGCTTAGCGTTGGGCTACTCCTACAATGAGCAGTTCTTC. Amino acid sequence: CASSLALGYSYNEQFF.